This T cell receptor (beta chain) was profiled in a study of blood T cells in healthy people across ages (dated by TCRdb to about 2015). For the study in its entirety: Template switching captured roughly one uniquely barcoded TCR beta cDNA molecule per two T cells in model experiments. Age-related changes in TCR beta repertoire diversity were measured in the study by deep sequencing normalized with unique cDNA molecular identifiers. Four age groups were formed from the donors: young (average approximately 15 years), middle-aged (approximately 40), aged (62) and long-lived (82). To avoid experimental bias, donors of different ages were distributed randomly across sequencing lanes. Using the same blood draw, the study looked at two additional independent replicas of 1 million unique cDNA reads for two donors, one aged 18 to 30 and the other aged 80 or older. What the research found in general, with its limitations: The long-lived group showed more naive CD4+ T cells, fewer expanded clones and increased TCR diversity than the aged group, suggesting age selection. As age increased, observed TCR beta diversity per million T cells dropped in a roughly linear way, and a significant reduction was already evident by age about 36. Observed TCR beta diversity correlated strongly with the percentage of naive T cells measured by flow cytometry. Bulk unsorted PBMC profiling prevented conclusive comparison of naive and antigen-experienced compartments. Estimates of total diversity based on one million sequenced T cells were considered lower bounds and underestimates. Because donor CMV infection status was unknown, age-related changes in expanded clonotypes were potentially confounded.

From V the trimming removes 6 bases and from J it removes 7 bases, while the gene matches leave 12 bases of the junction unaccounted for. The germline V gene provides CDR1 MNHEY and CDR2 SVGAGI. The CDR3 has 15 residues if both end residues are counted. Only the CDR3 region is kept as DNA, spanning 45 bases read in frame from base 1. The donors were roughly 40 Caucasian individuals from Russia, aged roughly 6 to 90 years, who were systemically healthy. Each donor gave 8 to 10 milliliters of peripheral blood, drawn into EDTA-treated Vacutainer tubes. Ficoll-Paque density-gradient centrifugation was used to isolate PBMCs, with at least 7 million obtained per sample. Total RNA was extracted from PBMCs with Trizol reagent, with at least 5.5 micrograms obtained per sample. For every donor, flow cytometry on a PBMC aliquot measured the percentage of naive CD45RAhigh/CD27high T cells. In regard to this clonotype: This receptor's antigen is unknown. This is likely a read error, given that the CDR3 carries no conserved phenylalanine or tryptophan at its end.

The library was prepared using 5' RACE. Sequenced on an Illumina HiSeq 2500. A second 7 to 11 cycle PCR used a sample-barcoded 5' primer and a J-beta primer mix. Each TCR beta cDNA molecule received a unique molecular identifier from a template-switch 5' adaptor carrying 12 random nucleotides. At least 2.5 million CDR3-containing paired-end reads were obtained from each sample. First-strand cDNA was synthesized from all RNA with the Mint cDNA synthesis kit, primed by a TRBC-specific oligonucleotide. All cDNA was treated with uracil-DNA glycosylase and then went through a first 18-cycle PCR with the universal primers M1SS and BC2_uni_R. The authors' analysis ran thus. Normalization of each sample was performed by random selection of 1 million high-quality reads, each carrying a distinct molecular identifier. Reads sharing molecular identifiers were discarded rather than binned into consensus sequences. MiTCR, set to a Q25 quality threshold and the strictest error-elimination algorithm, was used for CDR3 identification, clonotype clustering and error correction. A nonparametric unseen species model with Euler transformation was used to estimate a lower bound on total TCR beta diversity. TCRdb trimmed the raw reads at Q25, called clones with MiXCR and kept productive beta chains. Each entry merges the rows of one CDR3 protein and shows their most common DNA and genes. Here the V and J calls rest on TCRdb's processing, not on the authors' analysis. Counted in this sample were some 1,500,000 distinct CDR3 sequences; roughly 43% of them appeared once. Of the sample, around 4% is held by the ten largest clones.

The sample consisted of blood. The chain joins TRBV6-5 to TRBJ1-2, with 9 junctional bases fitting TRBD1. The receptor was isolated from a woman between 18 and 30 years old in good health. The nucleotide sequence is given as TGTGCCAGCAGCCCTACTTCGGACAGGGGAGGTGGCTACACCTTA. Translation gives CASSPTSDRGGGYTL.